Here is one T cell receptor (beta chain) with its context. The length of the CDR3 is 17 residues. The trim removed 0 bases at V and 2 bases at J, leaving 9 bases unmatched. Germline V lookup: CDR1 SGHRS, CDR2 YFSETQ. The sample belongs to a study of T cell changes during pregnancy in multiple sclerosis. Using immunoSEQ multiplex PCR, the repertoire was profiled, and TCRdb retains in-frame clones only, with some absent. The sample carries 79,000 or so clones, roughly nine tenths recorded once. The chain combines TRBV5-1 with TRBJ2-3; TRBD1 aligns across 7 bases. This receptor was obtained from a female donor with multiple sclerosis, enrolled in a pregnancy study. Sequencing used CD4+ T cells from peripheral blood mononuclear cells, obtained before pregnancy. As DNA, the CDR3 is TGCGCCAGCAGCTTGGTGTCAGGGGGATGGTACACAGATACGCAGTATTTT. This gives the protein CASSLVSGGWYTDTQYF.